This T cell receptor (beta chain) was obtained from a study of Ad26.COV2.S vaccination and SARS-CoV-2 variants. V was trimmed by 1 base and J by 5 bases, leaving 12 bases between them. CDR1 is LNHDA, CDR2 SQIVND, per germline (reference sequence). CDR3 length: 15 amino acids. Findings of the study overall: Responses of spike-specific T cells (both CD8+ and CD4+) reportedly showed substantial breadth after vaccination. The TCR breadth and depth analyses may have produced an underestimate of total T cell responses. Vaccine recipients surpassed placebo recipients in spike-specific TCR breadth.

Generated by immunoSEQ multiplex PCR, the TCRdb table keeps only in-frame clones and is missing some. This table has around 370,000 clones, roughly nine tenths appearing once. Points on this clone: Its antigen is as yet unknown.

The rearrangement uses TRBV19 and TRBJ1-5; no clear D gene. The sequence derives from a human donor who had recovered from COVID-19. Here the sequenced sample was peripheral blood, taken after recovery from COVID-19. This CDR3 is CASSIVRQGDQPQHF. CDR3 sequence (DNA): TGTGCCAGTAGTATAGTGAGGCAAGGTGATCAGCCCCAGCATTTT. Using reference TRBV19 and TRBJ1-5 for the parts outside the CDR3, the full variable domain is DGGITQSPKYLFRKEGQNVTLSCEQNLNHDAMYWYRQDPGQGLRLIYYSQIVNDFQKGDIAEGYSVSREKKESFPLTVTSAQKNPTAFYLCASSIVRQGDQPQHFGDGTRLSIL.